Listed below are T cell receptor beta chains from one sample, sequenced in a study of blood T cell repertoires in COVID-19. TCRdb keeps only in-frame clones here, not all; method: immunoSEQ multiplex PCR. This sample has about 300,000 clones, with just under 90% found just once. The sequenced sample consisted of PBMCs or T cells enriched from blood (not recorded which). The receptors were gathered from a woman aged 50 to 60 who had been exposed to COVID-19. Both conserved end residues are trimmed from each CDR3.

V: TRBV6-1
CDR3: ASSEVPGGTAEY

V: TRBV19
CDR3: ASSIPGFKTGELF

V: TRBV5-8
CDR3: ASSHRTGTGNQPQH

V: TRBV6-5
CDR3: ASSYSGLGNTEAF

V: TRBV7-6
CDR3: ASSLSATGNEKLF

V: TRBV5-4
CDR3: ATQNPGGEDTQY

V: TRBV28
CDR3: ASSARLAVSSKTQY

V: TRBV7-2
CDR3: ASSQTGTGIYGYT

V: TRBV5-6
CDR3: ASSLGTGGYEQY

V: TRBV9
CDR3: ASSVTDELAYEQY

V: TRBV29-1
CDR3: SVKYRDTGYEQY

V: TRBV5-1
CDR3: ASSLGGAVQEKLF

V: TRBV24-1
CDR3: ATSDLSHPGGDTQY

V: TRBV27
CDR3: ASSLNSGWGQPQH

V: TRBV30
CDR3: AWGWGTGGSGNTIY

V: TRBV5-1
CDR3: ASSQGDRSSYEQY

V: TRBV6-5
CDR3: ASSPTGVFNQPQH

V: TRBV7-8
CDR3: ASSPAAVLTYEQY

V: TRBV28
CDR3: ASRGHNSNQPQH

V: TRBV9
CDR3: ASSTTGTNTEAF

V: TRBV11-2
CDR3: ASSLGRTSVVITDTQY

V: TRBV24-1
CDR3: ATSLGGVETQY

V: TRBV20-1
CDR3: SASQASEQY

V: TRBV5-1
CDR3: ASSLGTGARGSPLH

V: TRBV19
CDR3: ATSDRVGTEAF

V: TRBV28
CDR3: ASSLSGGNERNTIY

V: TRBV19
CDR3: ASSIAEMSYEQY